One T cell receptor beta chain is described in this entry. Antigen unknown. The CDR3 goes on 3 residues after the read ends, and that part is filled in from the germline J gene. The sample belongs to a study of T cell clonality in common variable immunodeficiency. The table came from immunoSEQ multiplex PCR; TCRdb's copy has only in-frame clones and leaves some out. This sample carries several thousand clones and no singletons, and approximately 5% goes to the top ten. The CDR3 is 14 amino acids. Germline CDR1 is SGHVS and CDR2 is FNYEAQ. V lost 5 bases, J lost 3 bases, and 4 bases stayed unmatched. Study-wide results and caveats: Common variable immunodeficiency TCR beta sequences reportedly had fewer deletions and N-nucleotide insertions.

Most patients and controls had Caucasian heritage. The specimen was peripheral blood mononuclear cells. The gene calls are TRBV7-6 and TRBJ2-7; 10 positions agree with TRBD1. This sequence was found in a human donor with common variable immunodeficiency. The DNA read from the CDR3 is TGTGCCAGCAGCAAGGACAGGGGGGACTACGAG. Protein: CASSKDRGDYE. The entire CDR3 is CASSKDRGDYEQYF.